The rows below give T cell receptor beta chains drawn from one sample of a study of a mutant IDH1 vaccine in newly diagnosed glioma. The antigens for these receptors are not known. Using immunoSEQ multiplex PCR, the repertoire was profiled, and TCRdb retains in-frame clones only, with some absent. The profile shows around 70,000 clones, 84% of them singletons. Sequenced material: PBMCs, taken from a glioma patient whose treatment included an IDH1 peptide vaccine. These receptor sequences come from a man younger than 30 with glioma. Both conserved end residues are part of each CDR3. Each record gives: D gene, V gene, clone size, J gene, CDR3 DNA, CDR3 protein. A D gene is named only where the DNA matches it firmly. Some rows mark clone size as missing; the rest say once, few, many or name a class of expanded clone.

d_call: -; v_call: TRBV30; clone_size: -; j_call: TRBJ2-2; cdr3_nt: TGTGCCTGGACCGGGTTGGGGGAGCTGTTTTTT; cdr3_aa: CAWTGLGELFF
d_call: -; v_call: TRBV19; clone_size: -; j_call: TRBJ1-1; cdr3_nt: TGTGCCAGTAGTATAGGTTTCGGGGGCACTGAAGCTTTCTTT; cdr3_aa: CASSIGFGGTEAFF
d_call: -; v_call: TRBV2; clone_size: -; j_call: TRBJ1-1; cdr3_nt: TGTGCCAGCAGTTCCGGGGGGGGCACTGAAGCTTTCTTT; cdr3_aa: CASSSGGGTEAFF
d_call: -; v_call: TRBV5-6; clone_size: -; j_call: TRBJ1-2; cdr3_nt: TGTGCCAGCAGCTTGGCGGGACACTCGGATGGTGGCTACACCTTC; cdr3_aa: CASSLAGHSDGGYTF
d_call: -; v_call: TRBV5-1; clone_size: -; j_call: TRBJ1-1; cdr3_nt: TGCGCCAGCCAATCACTTACCCTTTCGACGAGCACTGAAGCTTTCTTT; cdr3_aa: CASQSLTLSTSTEAFF
d_call: -; v_call: TRBV28; clone_size: -; j_call: TRBJ2-7; cdr3_nt: TGTGCCAGCAGTTCCCCAGAGCAGTACTTC; cdr3_aa: CASSSPEQYF
d_call: -; v_call: TRBV5-4; clone_size: -; j_call: TRBJ1-4; cdr3_nt: TGTGCCAGCAGCTTGGGCGGACAGAGATCTAATGAAAAACTGTTTTTT; cdr3_aa: CASSLGGQRSNEKLFF
d_call: -; v_call: TRBV2; clone_size: -; j_call: TRBJ1-1; cdr3_nt: TGTGCCAGCAGTGAAATGAGAGGGTCGGACACTGAAGCTTTCTTT; cdr3_aa: CASSEMRGSDTEAFF
d_call: -; v_call: TRBV7-2; clone_size: -; j_call: TRBJ2-4; cdr3_nt: TGTGCCAGCAGCCCGATGGGGGGACCTTTAGCCAAAAACATTCAGTACTTC; cdr3_aa: CASSPMGGPLAKNIQYF
d_call: -; v_call: TRBV30; clone_size: -; j_call: TRBJ1-2; cdr3_nt: TGTGCCTGGAGTGAGGGGGGGAGTGGCTACACCTTC; cdr3_aa: CAWSEGGSGYTF
d_call: -; v_call: TRBV10-3; clone_size: -; j_call: TRBJ1-1; cdr3_nt: TGTGCCATCAGTGACCACAAAAACACTGAAGCTTTCTTT; cdr3_aa: CAISDHKNTEAFF
d_call: TRBD2; v_call: TRBV13; clone_size: -; j_call: TRBJ2-2; cdr3_nt: TGTGCCAGCAGCTCCCAACTAGCGGGGGGTAACACCGGGGAGCTGTTTTTT; cdr3_aa: CASSSQLAGGNTGELFF
d_call: -; v_call: TRBV7-8; clone_size: -; j_call: TRBJ1-5; cdr3_nt: TGTGCCAGCAGCCCCGGTCGGAGTAATCAGCCCCAGCATTTT; cdr3_aa: CASSPGRSNQPQHF
d_call: TRBD2; v_call: TRBV2; clone_size: -; j_call: TRBJ2-7; cdr3_nt: TGTGCCAGGGGACTAGCGAGGGAGCAGTACTTC; cdr3_aa: CARGLAREQYF
d_call: TRBD1; v_call: TRBV5-6; clone_size: -; j_call: TRBJ2-7; cdr3_nt: TGTGCCAGCAGCCTCCGGGACAGTTACGAGCAGTACTTC; cdr3_aa: CASSLRDSYEQYF
d_call: TRBD2; v_call: TRBV4-1; clone_size: -; j_call: TRBJ2-1; cdr3_nt: TGCGCCAGCAGCCAAGCACTAGCGAGTTCCTACAATGAGCAGTTCTTC; cdr3_aa: CASSQALASSYNEQFF
d_call: TRBD1; v_call: TRBV7-2; clone_size: -; j_call: TRBJ1-1; cdr3_nt: TGTGCCAGCAGCCAAGGACAGGGTGGGCCTGAAGCTTTCTTT; cdr3_aa: CASSQGQGGPEAFF
d_call: -; v_call: TRBV6-5; clone_size: -; j_call: TRBJ2-3; cdr3_nt: TGTGCCAGCAGGTGGACAGTCTCTAGCACAGATACGCAGTATTTT; cdr3_aa: CASRWTVSSTDTQYF
d_call: -; v_call: TRBV19; clone_size: -; j_call: TRBJ1-5; cdr3_nt: TGTGCCAGTAACAAGGGGAGGGCTAGCAATCAGCCCCAGCATTTT; cdr3_aa: CASNKGRASNQPQHF
d_call: -; v_call: TRBV30; clone_size: -; j_call: TRBJ2-7; cdr3_nt: TGTGCCTGGAGTGTAGGTTCATCCTACTACGAGCAGTACTTC; cdr3_aa: CAWSVGSSYYEQYF
d_call: -; v_call: TRBV7-2; clone_size: -; j_call: TRBJ1-2; cdr3_nt: TGTGCCAGCAGCACCCGGGAAGGATTGGACACCTTC; cdr3_aa: CASSTREGLDTF
d_call: TRBD1; v_call: TRBV25-1; clone_size: -; j_call: TRBJ2-7; cdr3_nt: TGTGCCAGCAGTGAGGGGACAGGAGGCTACGAGCAGTACTTC; cdr3_aa: CASSEGTGGYEQYF
d_call: -; v_call: TRBV5-4; clone_size: -; j_call: TRBJ1-5; cdr3_nt: TGTGCCAGCAGCCCTGACCTGGGAATCAATCAGCCCCAGCATTTT; cdr3_aa: CASSPDLGINQPQHF
d_call: TRBD1; v_call: TRBV28; clone_size: -; j_call: TRBJ2-7; cdr3_nt: TGTGCCAGCAGTTTAAGGACAGGGCCCTACGAGCAGTACTTC; cdr3_aa: CASSLRTGPYEQYF
d_call: -; v_call: TRBV5-4; clone_size: -; j_call: TRBJ1-2; cdr3_nt: TGTGCCAGCAGCTTTGGGACAACTACTGCCTATGGCTACACCTTC; cdr3_aa: CASSFGTTTAYGYTF
d_call: -; v_call: TRBV5-1; clone_size: -; j_call: TRBJ1-2; cdr3_nt: TGCGCCAGCAGCCCAGGGAGCCTTAACTATGGCTACACCTTC; cdr3_aa: CASSPGSLNYGYTF
d_call: -; v_call: TRBV10-1; clone_size: -; j_call: TRBJ1-6; cdr3_nt: TGCGCCAGCAGTGAGTCGGATGACAGGTGTAATTCACCCCTCCACTTT; cdr3_aa: CASSESDDRCNSPLHF
d_call: -; v_call: TRBV4-2; clone_size: -; j_call: TRBJ2-7; cdr3_nt: TGTGCCAGCAGCCAAGTTACCCCCTCCCCAGGGTACGAGCAGTACTTC; cdr3_aa: CASSQVTPSPGYEQYF
d_call: -; v_call: TRBV4-2; clone_size: -; j_call: TRBJ1-2; cdr3_nt: TGTGCCAGCAGCCAAGACGGGAACTATGGCTACACCTTC; cdr3_aa: CASSQDGNYGYTF
d_call: -; v_call: TRBV9; clone_size: -; j_call: TRBJ2-6; cdr3_nt: TGTGCCAGCAGCAGCCTACCCTCCTCTGGGGCCAACGTCCTGACTTTC; cdr3_aa: CASSSLPSSGANVLTF
d_call: -; v_call: TRBV7-2; clone_size: -; j_call: TRBJ1-5; cdr3_nt: TGTGCCAGCAGCTTAGCGGGTACTACCAGGGCGAGGGGCAATCAGCCCCAGCATTTT; cdr3_aa: CASSLAGTTRARGNQPQHF
d_call: TRBD1; v_call: TRBV7-2; clone_size: -; j_call: TRBJ2-7; cdr3_nt: TGTGCCAGCAGCCCGGACAGGGGTTGGTACGAGCAGTACTTC; cdr3_aa: CASSPDRGWYEQYF
d_call: -; v_call: TRBV30; clone_size: -; j_call: TRBJ1-3; cdr3_nt: TGTGCCTGGAGTCCCCGGGGCCTGCTCTCTGGAAACACCATATATTTT; cdr3_aa: CAWSPRGLLSGNTIYF
d_call: TRBD2; v_call: TRBV5-4; clone_size: -; j_call: TRBJ2-1; cdr3_nt: TGTGCCAGCAGCAGACTAGCGGGAGGGAGCAATGAGCAGTTCTTC; cdr3_aa: CASSRLAGGSNEQFF
d_call: TRBD1; v_call: TRBV18; clone_size: -; j_call: TRBJ2-7; cdr3_nt: TGTGCCAGCTCACCACTAAATACCGGGACAGGGGGCTACGAGCAGTACTTC; cdr3_aa: CASSPLNTGTGGYEQYF
d_call: -; v_call: TRBV11-1; clone_size: -; j_call: TRBJ2-7; cdr3_nt: TGTGCCAGCAGCTTTAAGGGATTGGACTACGAGCAGTACTTC; cdr3_aa: CASSFKGLDYEQYF
d_call: -; v_call: TRBV9; clone_size: -; j_call: TRBJ2-7; cdr3_nt: TGTGCCAGCAGCGTAGGGGGTATGTCGAGGAGCTCCTACGAGCAGTACTTC; cdr3_aa: CASSVGGMSRSSYEQYF
d_call: -; v_call: TRBV30; clone_size: -; j_call: TRBJ1-1; cdr3_nt: TGTGCCTGGACCAGAAGCGGGGAGGGGAGAAGGTTTGGTGAAGCTTTCTTT; cdr3_aa: CAWTRSGEGRRFGEAFF
d_call: -; v_call: TRBV7-8; clone_size: -; j_call: TRBJ2-1; cdr3_nt: TGTGCCAGCAGCTTACGTGCCTACAATGAGCAGTTCTTC; cdr3_aa: CASSLRAYNEQFF
d_call: TRBD1; v_call: TRBV4-3; clone_size: -; j_call: TRBJ1-1; cdr3_nt: TGCGCCAGCAGCCATCGACAGGGGTCGAACACTGAAGCTTTCTTT; cdr3_aa: CASSHRQGSNTEAFF
d_call: -; v_call: TRBV19; clone_size: -; j_call: TRBJ2-7; cdr3_nt: TGTGCCAGTAGTATAAGGTCAGGGAGTAGGGGATACGTCTACGAGCAGTACTTC; cdr3_aa: CASSIRSGSRGYVYEQYF
d_call: -; v_call: TRBV30; clone_size: -; j_call: TRBJ1-3; cdr3_nt: TGTGCCCAAGAGGAGGGGCACACCATATATTTT; cdr3_aa: CAQEEGHTIYF
d_call: -; v_call: TRBV7-2; clone_size: -; j_call: TRBJ2-7; cdr3_nt: TGTGCCAGCAGCTTACATTTCGAGCAGTACTTC; cdr3_aa: CASSLHFEQYF
d_call: TRBD1; v_call: TRBV7-8; clone_size: -; j_call: TRBJ2-7; cdr3_nt: TGTGCCAGCAGCCCCCACCCGGACAGGGCGGGCTACGAGCAGTACTTC; cdr3_aa: CASSPHPDRAGYEQYF
d_call: -; v_call: TRBV5-5; clone_size: -; j_call: TRBJ1-5; cdr3_nt: TGTGCCAGCAGCTTAATGGCGGGGCGGCACAATCAGCCCCAGCATTTT; cdr3_aa: CASSLMAGRHNQPQHF
d_call: -; v_call: TRBV25-1; clone_size: -; j_call: TRBJ2-1; cdr3_nt: TGTGCCAGCAGTGAGCCGGCGGACAGCTCCTACAATGAGCAGTTCTTC; cdr3_aa: CASSEPADSSYNEQFF
d_call: -; v_call: TRBV28; clone_size: -; j_call: TRBJ1-5; cdr3_nt: TGTGCCAGCAGTTTCGGGCCCCAGCATTTT; cdr3_aa: CASSFGPQHF
d_call: -; v_call: TRBV14; clone_size: -; j_call: TRBJ1-1; cdr3_nt: TGTGCCAGCAGCCTAATGGCAGGGTACGGCACTGAAGCTTTCTTT; cdr3_aa: CASSLMAGYGTEAFF
d_call: -; v_call: TRBV9; clone_size: -; j_call: TRBJ2-3; cdr3_nt: TGTGCCAGCAGCCCGGGCGTCCTCACAGATACGCAGTATTTT; cdr3_aa: CASSPGVLTDTQYF
d_call: -; v_call: TRBV7-2; clone_size: -; j_call: TRBJ1-5; cdr3_nt: TGTGCCAGCAGCTCTGAGAACCTTAGCAATCAGCCCCAGCATTTT; cdr3_aa: CASSSENLSNQPQHF
d_call: TRBD1; v_call: TRBV2; clone_size: -; j_call: TRBJ2-2; cdr3_nt: TGTGCCAGCAGCTGGGACAGGGCGAACACCGGGGAGCTGTTTTTT; cdr3_aa: CASSWDRANTGELFF
d_call: -; v_call: TRBV29-1; clone_size: -; j_call: TRBJ2-1; cdr3_nt: TGCAGCGTTGCGTATGGCCATGAGCAGTTCTTC; cdr3_aa: CSVAYGHEQFF
d_call: TRBD2; v_call: TRBV2; clone_size: few; j_call: TRBJ2-1; cdr3_nt: TGTGCCAGCAACCTAGCGGGGTACTCCTACAATGAGCAGTTCTTC; cdr3_aa: CASNLAGYSYNEQFF
d_call: -; v_call: TRBV4-3; clone_size: -; j_call: TRBJ2-2; cdr3_nt: TGCGCCAGCAGCCAAGATTGGGTCCAGGCGGGCGGGGAGCTGTTTTTT; cdr3_aa: CASSQDWVQAGGELFF
d_call: -; v_call: TRBV29-1; clone_size: -; j_call: TRBJ1-2; cdr3_nt: TGCAGTGCCCCTCGGCTACGGGACGGGAGCGTTGGCTACACCTTC; cdr3_aa: CSAPRLRDGSVGYTF
d_call: -; v_call: TRBV2; clone_size: -; j_call: TRBJ1-5; cdr3_nt: TGTGCCAGCACCGATTTCGGGTACCCTCAGCCCCAGCATTTT; cdr3_aa: CASTDFGYPQPQHF
d_call: -; v_call: TRBV27; clone_size: -; j_call: TRBJ2-7; cdr3_nt: TGTGCCAGCAGTTTCGGGTCCGCCTACGAGCAGTACTTC; cdr3_aa: CASSFGSAYEQYF
d_call: -; v_call: TRBV10-3; clone_size: -; j_call: TRBJ2-7; cdr3_nt: TGTGCCATCAGTCCCAGTTCCTACGAGCAGTACTTC; cdr3_aa: CAISPSSYEQYF
d_call: -; v_call: TRBV5-6; clone_size: once; j_call: TRBJ2-1; cdr3_nt: TGTGCCAGCTCGGGGCGGCTAGCTCTCCCCAATGAGCAGTTCTTC; cdr3_aa: CASSGRLALPNEQFF